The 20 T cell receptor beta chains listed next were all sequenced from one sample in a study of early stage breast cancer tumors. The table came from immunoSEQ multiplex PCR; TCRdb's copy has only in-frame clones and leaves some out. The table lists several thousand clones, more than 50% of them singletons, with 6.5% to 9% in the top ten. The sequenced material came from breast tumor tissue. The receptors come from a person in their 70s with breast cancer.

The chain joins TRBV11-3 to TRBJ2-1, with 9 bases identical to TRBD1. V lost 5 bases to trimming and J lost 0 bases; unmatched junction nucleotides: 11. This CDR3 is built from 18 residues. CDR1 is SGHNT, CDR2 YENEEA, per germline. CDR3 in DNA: TGTGCCAGCAGCCCGGGACAGGGCAGAACAATCTCCTACAATGAGCAGTTCTTC. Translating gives CASSPGQGRTISYNEQFF.

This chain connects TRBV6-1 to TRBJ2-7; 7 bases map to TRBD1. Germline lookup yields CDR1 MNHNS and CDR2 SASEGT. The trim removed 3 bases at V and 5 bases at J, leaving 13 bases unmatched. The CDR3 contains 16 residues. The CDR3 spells CASSDRQGVMFNEQYF. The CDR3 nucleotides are TGTGCCAGCAGTGACCGACAGGGTGTGATGTTTAACGAGCAGTACTTC.

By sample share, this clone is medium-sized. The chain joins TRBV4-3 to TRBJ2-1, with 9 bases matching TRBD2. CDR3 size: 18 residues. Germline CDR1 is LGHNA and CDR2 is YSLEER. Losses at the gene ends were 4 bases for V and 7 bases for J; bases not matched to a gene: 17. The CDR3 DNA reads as TGCGCCAGCAGCCTCAAGATGGAGTGGCGGGGGGGCCGAAATGAGCAGTTCTTC. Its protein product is CASSLKMEWRGGRNEQFF.

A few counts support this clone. The CDR3 loop is CASSLGAYDTEAFF. The CDR3 nucleotides read TGTGCCAGCAGTTTAGGGGCCTATGACACTGAAGCTTTCTTT. The rearrangement links TRBV28 to TRBJ1-1; possible D gene TRBD1, 5 bases. Looked up from germline, CDR1 is MDHEN and CDR2 is SYDVKM. Trimming pared 2 bases from V and 3 bases from J, leaving 10 bases between. CDR3 size: 14 residues.

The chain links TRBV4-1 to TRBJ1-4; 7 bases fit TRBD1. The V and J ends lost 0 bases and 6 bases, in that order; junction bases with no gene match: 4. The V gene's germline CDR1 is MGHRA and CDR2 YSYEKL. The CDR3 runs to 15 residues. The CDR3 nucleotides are TGCGCCAGCAGCCAAGATGACAGGGTGGATGAAAAACTGTTTTTT. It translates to CASSQDDRVDEKLFF.

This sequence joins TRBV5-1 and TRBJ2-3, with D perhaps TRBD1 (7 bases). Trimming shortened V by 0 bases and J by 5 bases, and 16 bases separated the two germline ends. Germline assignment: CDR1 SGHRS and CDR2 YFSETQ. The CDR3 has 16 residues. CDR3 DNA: TGCGCCAGCAGCTTGGATTCTGGGAGGACAGGAGATACGCAGTATTTT. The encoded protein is CASSLDSGRTGDTQYF. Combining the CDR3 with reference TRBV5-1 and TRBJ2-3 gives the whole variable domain KAGVTQTPRYLIKTRGQQVTLSCSPISGHRSVSWYQQTPGQGLQFLFEYFSETQRNKGNFPGRFSGRQFSNSRSEMNVSTLELGDSALYLCASSLDSGRTGDTQYFGPGTRLTVL.

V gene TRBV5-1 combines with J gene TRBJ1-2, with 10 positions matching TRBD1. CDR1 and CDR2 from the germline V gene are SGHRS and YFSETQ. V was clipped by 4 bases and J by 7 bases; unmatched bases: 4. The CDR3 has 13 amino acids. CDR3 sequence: CASSAGQGIGYTF. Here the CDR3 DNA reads TGCGCCAGCAGCGCGGGACAGGGGATTGGCTACACCTTC. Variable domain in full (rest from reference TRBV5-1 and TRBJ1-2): KAGVTQTPRYLIKTRGQQVTLSCSPISGHRSVSWYQQTPGQGLQFLFEYFSETQRNKGNFPGRFSGRQFSNSRSEMNVSTLELGDSALYLCASSAGQGIGYTFGSGTRLTVV.

CDR3 sequence (DNA): TGTGCCAGCAGCTTGAACAGGGGAGAGACCCAGTACTTC. Amino acids: CASSLNRGETQYF. The V call is TRBV5-8, the J call TRBJ2-5, with 7 bases identical to TRBD1. From germline, CDR1 is SGHTS and CDR2 YDEGEE. V dropped 1 base and J dropped 4; count of bases not matched to a gene: 1. The length of the CDR3 is 13 residues.

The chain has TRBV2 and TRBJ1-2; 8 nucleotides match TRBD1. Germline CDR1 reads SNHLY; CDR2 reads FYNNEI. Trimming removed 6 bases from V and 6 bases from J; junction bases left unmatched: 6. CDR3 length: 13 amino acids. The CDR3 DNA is TGTGCCAGCAGACGCGGACAGGGTAATGGCTACACCTTC. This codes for CASRRGQGNGYTF.

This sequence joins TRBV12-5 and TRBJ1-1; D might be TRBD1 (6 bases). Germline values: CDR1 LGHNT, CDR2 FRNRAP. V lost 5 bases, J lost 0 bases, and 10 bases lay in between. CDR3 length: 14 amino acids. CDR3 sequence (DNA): TGTGCTAGTGGTCCCGGACAGTTGAACACTGAAGCTTTCTTT. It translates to CASGPGQLNTEAFF.

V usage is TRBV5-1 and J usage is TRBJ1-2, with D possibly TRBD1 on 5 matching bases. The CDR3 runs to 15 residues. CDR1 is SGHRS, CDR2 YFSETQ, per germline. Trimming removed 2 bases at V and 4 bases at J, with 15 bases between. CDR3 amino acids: CASSFGGAAAYGYTF. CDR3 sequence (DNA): TGCGCCAGCAGCTTTGGAGGGGCCGCGGCCTATGGCTACACCTTC.

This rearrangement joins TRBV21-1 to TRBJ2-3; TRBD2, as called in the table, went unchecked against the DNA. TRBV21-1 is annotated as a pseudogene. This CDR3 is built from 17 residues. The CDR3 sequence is CASSTRDFHSSTDTQYF. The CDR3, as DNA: TGTGCCAGCAGCACTCGGGACTTCCACTCTAGCACAGATACGCAGTATTTT.

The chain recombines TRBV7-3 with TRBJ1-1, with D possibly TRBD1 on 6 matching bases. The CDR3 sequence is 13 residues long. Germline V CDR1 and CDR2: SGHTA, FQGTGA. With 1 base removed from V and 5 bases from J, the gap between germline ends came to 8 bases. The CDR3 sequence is CASSLIRGTEAFF. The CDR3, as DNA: TGTGCCAGCAGCTTAATAAGGGGGACTGAAGCTTTCTTT.

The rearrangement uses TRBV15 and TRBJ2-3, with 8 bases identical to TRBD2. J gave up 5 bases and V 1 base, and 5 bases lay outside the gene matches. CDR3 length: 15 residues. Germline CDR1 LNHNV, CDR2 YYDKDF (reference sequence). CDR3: CATSRAGGQVDTQYF. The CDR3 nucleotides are TGTGCCACCAGCAGAGCGGGGGGGCAGGTAGATACGCAGTATTTT.

The CDR3 loop reads CASRRPASGVPEQYF. The DNA of the CDR3 is TGTGCCAGCAGGCGGCCTGCTAGCGGGGTTCCCGAGCAGTACTTC. The gene calls are TRBV6-1 and TRBJ2-7, with 9 bases aligning to TRBD2. The V gene end was trimmed by 6 bases and the J gene end by 6 bases; junction bases not matched to a gene: 12. Germline V gene data show CDR1 as MNHNS and CDR2 as SASEGT. This CDR3 contains 15 residues.

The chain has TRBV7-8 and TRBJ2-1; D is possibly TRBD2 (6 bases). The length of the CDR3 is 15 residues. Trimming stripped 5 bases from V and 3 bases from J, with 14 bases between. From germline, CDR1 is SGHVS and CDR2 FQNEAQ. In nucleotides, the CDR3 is TGTGCCAGCAGCCCAGGGACTGCTGGCTACAATGAGCAGTTCTTC. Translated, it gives CASSPGTAGYNEQFF.

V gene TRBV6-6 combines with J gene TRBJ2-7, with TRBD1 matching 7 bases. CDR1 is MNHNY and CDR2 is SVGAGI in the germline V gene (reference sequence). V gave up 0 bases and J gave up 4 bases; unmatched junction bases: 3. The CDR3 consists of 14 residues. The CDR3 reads CASSYSNRGYEQYF. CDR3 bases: TGTGCCAGCAGTTACTCGAACAGGGGTTACGAGCAGTACTTC.

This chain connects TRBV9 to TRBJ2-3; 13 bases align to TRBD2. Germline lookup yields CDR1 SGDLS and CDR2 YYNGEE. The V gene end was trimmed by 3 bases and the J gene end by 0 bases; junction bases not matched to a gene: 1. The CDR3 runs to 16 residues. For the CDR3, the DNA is TGTGCCAGCAGCGGACTAGCGGGGGGTAGCACAGATACGCAGTATTTT. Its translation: CASSGLAGGSTDTQYF.

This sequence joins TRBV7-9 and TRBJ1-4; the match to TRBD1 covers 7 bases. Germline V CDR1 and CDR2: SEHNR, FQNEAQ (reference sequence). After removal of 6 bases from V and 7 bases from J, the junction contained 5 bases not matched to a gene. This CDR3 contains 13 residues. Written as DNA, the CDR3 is TGTGCCAGCAGGGAGGGGGCGCGTGAAAAACTGTTTTTT. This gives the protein CASREGAREKLFF. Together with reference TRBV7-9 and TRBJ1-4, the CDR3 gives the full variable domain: DTGVSQNPRHKITKRGQNVTFRCDPISEHNRLYWYRQTLGQGPEFLTYFQNEAQLEKSRLLSDRFSAERPKGSFSTLEIQRTEQGDSAMYLCASREGAREKLFFGSGTQLSVL.

The CDR3: CASTRGTGGQETQYF. For the CDR3, the DNA is TGTGCCAGCACTCGGGGGACAGGGGGCCAAGAGACCCAGTACTTC. The gene calls are TRBV6-1 and TRBJ2-5; 11 positions agree with TRBD1. Per the germline V gene, CDR1 is MNHNS and CDR2 is SASEGT. The CDR3 contains 15 residues. V trimming: 7 bases; J trimming: 1 base; junction bases outside the gene matches: 5.